This T cell receptor beta chain comes out of a study of shared clonotypes between healthy human individuals. The donor population consisted of healthy HIV-negative adults with no recent acute infections or vaccinations. CDR1 and CDR2 from the germline V gene are MNHEY and SMNVEV (reference sequence). This CDR3 region has 15 residues. Trimming took 4 bases from V and 9 from J; bases not matched to a gene: 9. Original analysis: Filtering of immunoSEQ junctional sequences could not match full-length read filtering. Some clones are missing from TCRdb's copy, which holds only in-frame ones; the method was immunoSEQ multiplex PCR. V and J calls and clone size are given by that table; D and trimming were obtained from the DNA. This table holds around 500,000 clones, 70% to 80% found once.

Sequenced sample: PBMCs. This TCR was recovered from a woman in her thirties or forties in good health. Some clones in this sample may be carry-over from other donors' samples. The chain joins TRBV27 to TRBJ2-1, with 10 bases fitting TRBD2. CDR3 protein: CASSSGLAGGSEQFF. The CDR3 DNA is TGTGCCAGCAGTTCCGGTTTAGCGGGAGGTAGTGAGCAGTTCTTC.